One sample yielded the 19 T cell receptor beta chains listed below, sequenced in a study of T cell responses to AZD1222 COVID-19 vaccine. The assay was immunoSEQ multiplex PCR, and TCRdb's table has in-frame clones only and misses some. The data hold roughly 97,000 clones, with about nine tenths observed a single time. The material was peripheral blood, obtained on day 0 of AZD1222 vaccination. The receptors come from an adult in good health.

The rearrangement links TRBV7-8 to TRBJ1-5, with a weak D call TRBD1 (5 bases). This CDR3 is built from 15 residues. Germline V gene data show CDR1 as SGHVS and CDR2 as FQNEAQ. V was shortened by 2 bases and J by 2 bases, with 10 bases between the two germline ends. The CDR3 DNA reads TGTGCCAGCAGCTTATTAGCGGGGCGCAATCAGCCCCAGCATTTT. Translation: CASSLLAGRNQPQHF.

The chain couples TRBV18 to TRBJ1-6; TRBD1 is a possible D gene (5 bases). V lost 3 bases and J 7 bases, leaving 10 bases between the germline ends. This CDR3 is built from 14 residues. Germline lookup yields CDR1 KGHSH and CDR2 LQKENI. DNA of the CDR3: TGTGCCAGCTCACCTCTGGACAAGAATTCACCCCTCCACTTT. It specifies CASSPLDKNSPLHF.

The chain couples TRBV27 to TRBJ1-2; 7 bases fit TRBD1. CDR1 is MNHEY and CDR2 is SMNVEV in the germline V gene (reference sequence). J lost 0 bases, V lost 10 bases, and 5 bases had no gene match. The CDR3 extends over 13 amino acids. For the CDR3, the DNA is TGTGCCACCAGGGACAGACCTAACTATGGCTACACCTTC. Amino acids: CATRDRPNYGYTF.

CDR3 sequence: CASSPQLTTTSYGYTF. CDR3 DNA sequence: TGTGCCAGCAGCCCCCAACTCACAACTACGTCCTATGGCTACACCTTC. The V call is TRBV9, the J call TRBJ1-2; D unresolved. Deletions cut 4 bases from V and 4 bases from J, with 20 bases between. The CDR3 is made up of 16 amino acids. Germline CDR1 SGDLS, CDR2 YYNGEE. The complete variable domain, with remaining parts taken from reference TRBV9 and TRBJ1-2, reads DSGVTQTPKHLITATGQRVTLRCSPRSGDLSVYWYQQSLDQGLQFLIQYYNGEERAKGNILERFSAQQFPDLHSELNLSSLELGDSALYFCASSPQLTTTSYGYTFGSGTRLTVV.

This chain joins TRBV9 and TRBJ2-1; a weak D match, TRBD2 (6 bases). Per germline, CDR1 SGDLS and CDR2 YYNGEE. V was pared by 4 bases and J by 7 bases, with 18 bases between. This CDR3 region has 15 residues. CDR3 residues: CASSPRLVGGNEQFF. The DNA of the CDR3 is TGTGCCAGCAGCCCCCGACTAGTGGGGGGAAATGAGCAGTTCTTC.

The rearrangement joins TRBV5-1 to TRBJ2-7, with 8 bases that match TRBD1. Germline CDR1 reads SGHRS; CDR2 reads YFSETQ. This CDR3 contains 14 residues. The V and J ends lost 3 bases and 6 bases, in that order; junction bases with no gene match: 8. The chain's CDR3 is CASSYRTGKVEQYF. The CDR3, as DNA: TGCGCCAGCAGCTACCGGACAGGGAAGGTCGAGCAGTACTTC.

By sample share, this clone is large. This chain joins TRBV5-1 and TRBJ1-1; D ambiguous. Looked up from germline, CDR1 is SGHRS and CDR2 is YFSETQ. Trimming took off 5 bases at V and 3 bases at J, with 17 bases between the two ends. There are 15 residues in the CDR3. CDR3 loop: CASRLQGRYDTEAFF. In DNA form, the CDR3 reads TGCGCCAGCAGGCTCCAAGGGAGGTACGACACTGAAGCTTTCTTT.

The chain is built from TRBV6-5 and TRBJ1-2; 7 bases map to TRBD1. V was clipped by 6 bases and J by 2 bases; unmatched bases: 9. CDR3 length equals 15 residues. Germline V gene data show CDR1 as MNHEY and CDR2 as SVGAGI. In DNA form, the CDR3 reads TGTGCCAGCAGACTAAACAGGGGATTGAACTATGGCTACACCTTC. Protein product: CASRLNRGLNYGYTF.

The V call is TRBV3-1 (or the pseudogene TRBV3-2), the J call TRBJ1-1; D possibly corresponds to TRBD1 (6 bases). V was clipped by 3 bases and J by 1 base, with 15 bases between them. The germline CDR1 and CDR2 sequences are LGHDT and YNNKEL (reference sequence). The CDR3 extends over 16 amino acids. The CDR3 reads CASSHLAGGANTEAFF. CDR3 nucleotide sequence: TGTGCCAGCAGCCACCTGGCGGGGGGCGCGAACACTGAAGCTTTCTTT.

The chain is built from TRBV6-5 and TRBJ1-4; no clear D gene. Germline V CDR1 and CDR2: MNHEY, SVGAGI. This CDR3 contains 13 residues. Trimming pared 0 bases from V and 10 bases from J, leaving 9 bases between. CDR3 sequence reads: CASSYSGRGKLFF. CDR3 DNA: TGTGCCAGCAGTTACTCGGGTCGCGGAAAACTGTTTTTT.

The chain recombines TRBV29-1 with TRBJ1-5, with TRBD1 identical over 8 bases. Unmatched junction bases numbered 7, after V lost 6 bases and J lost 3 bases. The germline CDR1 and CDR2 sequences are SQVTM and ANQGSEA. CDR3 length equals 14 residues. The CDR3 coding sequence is TGCAGCGTCACGGACAGGGACCCCAATCAGCCCCAGCATTTT. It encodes CSVTDRDPNQPQHF. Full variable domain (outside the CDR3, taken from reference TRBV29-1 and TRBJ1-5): SAVISQKPSRDICQRGTSLTIQCQVDSQVTMMFWYRQQPGQSLTLIATANQGSEATYESGFVIDKFPISRPNLTFSTLTVSNMSPEDSSIYLCSVTDRDPNQPQHFGDGTRLSIL.

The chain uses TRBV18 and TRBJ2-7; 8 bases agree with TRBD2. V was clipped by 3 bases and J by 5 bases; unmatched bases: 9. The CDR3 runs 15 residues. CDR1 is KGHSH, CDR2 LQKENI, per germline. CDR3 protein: CASSPGGGKRDEQYF. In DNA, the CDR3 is TGTGCCAGCTCACCTGGCGGGGGGAAGAGGGACGAGCAGTACTTC.

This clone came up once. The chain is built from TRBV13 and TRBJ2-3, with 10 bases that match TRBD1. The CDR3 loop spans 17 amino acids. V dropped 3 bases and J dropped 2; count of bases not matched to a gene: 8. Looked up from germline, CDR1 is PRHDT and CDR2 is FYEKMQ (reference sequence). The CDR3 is CASSLKGTGAVTDTQYF. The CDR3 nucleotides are TGTGCCAGCAGCTTGAAGGGGACAGGGGCTGTCACAGATACGCAGTATTTT.

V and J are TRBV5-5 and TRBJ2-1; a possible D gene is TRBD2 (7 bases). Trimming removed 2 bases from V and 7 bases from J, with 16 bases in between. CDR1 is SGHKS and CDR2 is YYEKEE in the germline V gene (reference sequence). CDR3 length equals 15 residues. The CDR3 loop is CASSLDGGAWNEQFF. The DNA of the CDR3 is TGTGCCAGCAGCTTAGATGGGGGGGCCTGGAATGAGCAGTTCTTC.

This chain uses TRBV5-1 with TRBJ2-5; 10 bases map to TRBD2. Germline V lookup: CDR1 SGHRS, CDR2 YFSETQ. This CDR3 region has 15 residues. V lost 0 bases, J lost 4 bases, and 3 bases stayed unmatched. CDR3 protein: CASSLERGGRETQYF. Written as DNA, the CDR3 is TGCGCCAGCAGCTTGGAGCGGGGGGGCCGAGAGACCCAGTACTTC.

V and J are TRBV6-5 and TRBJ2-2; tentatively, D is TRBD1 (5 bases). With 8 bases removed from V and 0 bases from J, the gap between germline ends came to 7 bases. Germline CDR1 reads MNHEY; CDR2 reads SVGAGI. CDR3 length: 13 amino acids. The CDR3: CASGHANTGELFF. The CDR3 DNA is TGTGCCAGCGGACACGCGAACACCGGGGAGCTGTTTTTT.

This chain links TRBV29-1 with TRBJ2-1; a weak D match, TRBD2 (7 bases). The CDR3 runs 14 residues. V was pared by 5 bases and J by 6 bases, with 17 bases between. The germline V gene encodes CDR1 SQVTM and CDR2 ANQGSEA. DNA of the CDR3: TGCAGCGTTAACTGGGGGGGCCTTTTCAATGAGCAGTTCTTC. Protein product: CSVNWGGLFNEQFF.

CDR3 region: CARRRRPTEAFF. The CDR3 DNA sequence: TGTGCCAGAAGACGGAGGCCAACTGAAGCTTTCTTT. V is TRBV7-2 and J is TRBJ1-1, with D hard to call. Trimming cost V 9 bases and J 5 bases, with 13 bases left between them. The V gene's germline CDR1 is SGHTA and CDR2 FQGNSA. The CDR3 is made up of 12 amino acids.

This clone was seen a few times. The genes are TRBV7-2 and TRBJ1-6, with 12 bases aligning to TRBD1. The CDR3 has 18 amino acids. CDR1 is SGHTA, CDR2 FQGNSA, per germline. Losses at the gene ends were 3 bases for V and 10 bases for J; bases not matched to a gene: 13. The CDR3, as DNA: TGTGCCAGCAGCTTTTTGAGTACCGGGACAGGGGGCGGGTCACCCCTCCACTTT. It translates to CASSFLSTGTGGGSPLHF.